This T cell receptor beta chain originates from a study of OX40 agonist ivuxolimab in advanced cancers. Concerning the study at large: Ivuxolimab was an agonistic, fully human IgG2 monoclonal antibody directed against OX40 (CD134), a costimulatory receptor. Partial responses occurred in three dose-escalation patients: two with cutaneous melanoma and one with hepatocellular carcinoma. Intravenous ivuxolimab was administered to patients every 2 weeks at six dose levels: 0.01, 0.1, 0.3, 1.5, 3 and 10 mg/kg. The paper describes the monotherapy dose-escalation part (N ≈ 51 patients) of the phase I trial of ivuxolimab. Of the approximately 50 dose-escalation patients, hepatocellular carcinoma was present in approximately 20, melanoma in approximately 15, renal cell carcinoma in 9 and head and neck cancer in 9. Patients were allowed to have had prior anti-PD-1, anti-PD-L1 or anti-CTLA-4 therapy, and approximately 40% of the dose-escalation patients had been treated with checkpoint inhibitors. The point of sequencing TCRbeta in the periphery was to test whether ivuxolimab changed TCR sequence diversity and drove clonal T-cell expansion. A male proportion of 82.7% and a mean age of roughly 55 years, ranging from about 23 to 79, were recorded for the dose-escalation cohort. Broader findings and caveats from the paper: In partial responders in the 0.1-3.0 mg/kg groups, normalized peripheral clonal expansion was found to be among the lowest, especially among CD8+ T cells. Antigen specificity was not determined for the clonally expanded peripheral T cells. At doses of 0.1 to 3.0 mg/kg, clonal expansion of both CD4+ and CD8+ T cells in blood was seen between baseline and week 6. After ivuxolimab, expanded clones were on average more numerous among CD8+ T cells than among CD4+ T cells. Low levels of normalized T-cell clonal expansion were also seen in some patients who did not respond.

The CDR3 numbers 17 residues from cysteine through phenylalanine. The read is trimmed to its CDR3 DNA, 51 bases read in frame from base 1. Between the V and J ends, shortened by 1 base and 0 bases respectively, the junction contains 16 bases. CDR1 and CDR2 were assigned from the germline V gene as SGHRS and YFSETQ. Patients with a history of autoimmune disease or receiving systemic immunosuppression were excluded from the trial. In every dose cohort, peripheral blood was drawn for TCR sequencing at baseline, cycle 4 day 1, and cycle 7 day 1. The samples were drawn from a first-in-human, open-label, multicenter phase I dose-escalation trial of ivuxolimab. Adults with locally advanced or metastatic head and neck squamous cell, hepatocellular, melanoma or renal cell carcinoma were enrolled in the trial. Before TCR sequencing, CD4+ T cells and CD8+ T cells were sorted from peripheral blood as separate populations.

Genomic DNA was isolated from the sorted cells so that the TCRbeta CDR3 region could be sequenced. The immunoSEQ Assay was used for sequencing of TCRbeta CDR3 regions. TCRdb mirrors the immuneACCESS table, restricted to in-frame sequences. Some clones are absent from its copies; in checked studies, under half trace to an unresolved V gene, and the reason for the others is unknown. Here the sample has tens of thousands of clones; roughly nine tenths occur a single time. The top ten clonotypes cover 2.6% of the sample. Note on this clone: Its antigen remains unidentified. No qualities accompany the bases; no much larger clone lies one base away.

The chain uses TRBV5-1 and TRBJ2-5; too little of a D gene remains to name it. The sequence came from an adult with an advanced solid tumor such as melanoma, head and neck, liver or kidney cancer. The sequencing here drew on CD4+ or CD8+ T cells sorted from blood, taken in a trial of the OX40 agonist ivuxolimab. The bases are TGCGCCAGCAGCTTGTCTACGACTTCTCCGTACCAAGAGACCCAGTACTTC. It encodes CASSLSTTSPYQETQYF.